This T cell receptor beta chain was found in a study of response to subunit inactivated influenza vaccine. One entry per CDR3 protein, called by TCRdb with MiXCR from the RT-PCR reads. The top ten clones hold 9.5% to 11% of a sample with a few hundred thousand distinct CDR3 sequences, around 11% of them seen once. As concerns this clonotype: Its antigen is unidentified.

Findings and limits, study-wide: Authors suggested that a seasonal influenza vaccination recruits few new T cells each time.

This sample also appeared in a second study, on T cells expressing NK-cell markers. That report notes: The authors made TCR beta cDNA libraries by 5'RACE template switching. This switching added a universal primer site and UMIs. Among the experiments, several used an anti-gamma-delta TCR antibody to restrict sorting to alpha-beta TCR T cells. The contribution of dominant NKG2C+ clonotypes to CD8+ T cells in five to seven donors was roughly 1.0-7.5%.

The specimen comprised PBMCs from blood, sampled on the day of vaccination. This TCR derives from a man aged 45-65 years who received an inactivated influenza vaccine.

The CDR3, as DNA: TGTGCCAGTAGCCCGGCCATCTCCTACGAGCAGTACTTC. Translating gives CASSPAISYEQYF. This rearrangement joins TRBV19 to TRBJ2-7; D uncertain. Germline CDR1 is LNHDA and CDR2 is SQIVND (reference sequence). The CDR3 is made up of 13 amino acids. Trimming cost V 6 bases and J 0 bases, with 9 bases left between them.